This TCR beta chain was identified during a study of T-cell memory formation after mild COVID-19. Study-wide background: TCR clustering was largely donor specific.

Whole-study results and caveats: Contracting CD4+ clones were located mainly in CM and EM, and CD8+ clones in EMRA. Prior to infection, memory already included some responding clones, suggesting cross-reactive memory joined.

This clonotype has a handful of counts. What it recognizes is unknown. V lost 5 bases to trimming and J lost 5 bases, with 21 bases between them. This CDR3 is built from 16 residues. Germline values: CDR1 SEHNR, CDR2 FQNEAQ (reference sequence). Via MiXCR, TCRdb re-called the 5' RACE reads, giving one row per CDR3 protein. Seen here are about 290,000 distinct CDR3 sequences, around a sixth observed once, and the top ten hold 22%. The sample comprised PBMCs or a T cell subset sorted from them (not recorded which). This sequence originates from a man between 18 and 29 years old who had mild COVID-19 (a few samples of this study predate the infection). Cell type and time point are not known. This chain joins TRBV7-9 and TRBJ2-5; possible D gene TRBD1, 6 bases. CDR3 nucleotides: TGTGCCAGCAGCCGAACTCGCCAGCTGAGGGGGGAGACCCAGTACTTC. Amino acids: CASSRTRQLRGETQYF. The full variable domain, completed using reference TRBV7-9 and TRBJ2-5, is DTGVSQNPRHKITKRGQNVTFRCDPISEHNRLYWYRQTLGQGPEFLTYFQNEAQLEKSRLLSDRFSAERPKGSFSTLEIQRTEQGDSAMYLCASSRTRQLRGETQYFGPGTRLLVL.